Below, 10 T cell receptor beta chains from the same sample are listed, as sequenced in a study of shared clonotypes between healthy human individuals. The repertoire was sequenced with immunoSEQ multiplex PCR; TCRdb's copy has only in-frame clones and lacks some. The sample lists roughly 1.5 million clones; 95% to 99% were seen once. Specimen: naive CD4+ T cells sorted from blood. Subset of the sample: CD45RA+ positively selected. These receptors originate from a man in his thirties or forties in good health.

The CDR3 sequence: CASSREGGWTEAFF. The CDR3 region has the DNA TGCGCCAGCAGCCGAGAGGGGGGTTGGACTGAAGCTTTCTTT. The gene calls are TRBV4-1 and TRBJ1-1, with D perhaps TRBD1 (6 bases). CDR3 length: 14 residues. Germline CDR1 MGHRA, CDR2 YSYEKL. The V and J ends lost 4 bases and 5 bases respectively, with 14 bases between them.

V usage is TRBV2 and J usage is TRBJ2-7; 11 nucleotides match TRBD2. The CDR3 has 14 residues. Per the germline V gene, CDR1 is SNHLY and CDR2 is FYNNEI. V lost 6 bases and J lost 3; bases outside the gene matches: 4. This chain's CDR3 is CASRIAGGGYEQYF. The CDR3 bases are TGTGCCAGCAGGATAGCGGGAGGGGGCTACGAGCAGTACTTC.

The chain joins TRBV30 to TRBJ2-3; 9 positions agree with TRBD1. Germline CDR1 is GTSNPN and CDR2 is SVGIG (reference sequence). V lost 0 bases and J lost 5; bases outside the gene matches: 6. The CDR3 consists of 15 residues. CDR3 bases: TGTGCCTGGAGTGTACTAGGGACAGGGAGAGATACGCAGTATTTT. Translation: CAWSVLGTGRDTQYF.

V gene TRBV7-9 combines with J gene TRBJ2-3; D remains ambiguous. CDR3 length: 16 residues. Per the germline V gene, CDR1 is SEHNR and CDR2 is FQNEAQ (reference sequence). V lost 5 bases to trimming and J lost 1 base, with 16 bases between them. The CDR3 loop is CASSPIGRQGTDTQYF. The CDR3 DNA reads as TGTGCCAGCAGCCCTATAGGGCGGCAGGGCACAGATACGCAGTATTTT.

The chain couples TRBV18 to TRBJ2-1; 8 bases fit TRBD2. The CDR3 consists of 16 residues. V shed 2 bases and J 5 bases; nucleotides not matched to a gene: 8. Germline-derived CDR1 and CDR2 are KGHSH and LQKENI. The CDR3, as DNA: TGTGCCAGCTCACCATTATCCGGGAGGGCCAACAATGAGCAGTTCTTC. Amino acids: CASSPLSGRANNEQFF.

This clone has just one count. This chain joins TRBV6-1 and TRBJ2-7; either TRBD1 or TRBD2 may supply D (5 bases each). Trimming shortened V by 7 bases and J by 1 base, and 17 bases separated the two germline ends. This CDR3 region has 15 residues. Germline CDR1 MNHNS, CDR2 SASEGT. CDR3 DNA: TGTGCCAGCACCCTCGAACGAGGGGTTTCCTACGAGCAGTACTTC. This sequence encodes CASTLERGVSYEQYF.

This chain links TRBV13 with TRBJ2-7; TRBD2 is a possible D gene (6 bases). Germline CDR1 and CDR2: PRHDT and FYEKMQ (reference sequence). V lost 5 bases and J 3 bases, leaving 17 bases between the germline ends. The CDR3 is 15 residues long. The DNA for the CDR3 is TGTGCCAGCAGCCCTCGACTAGGGAGTCTCTACGAGCAGTACTTC. Translating gives CASSPRLGSLYEQYF.

The J gene is TRBJ2-7, the V gene TRBV5-6; 9 nucleotides align to TRBD1. Unmatched junction bases numbered 11, after V lost 7 bases and J lost 3 bases. This CDR3 spans 15 amino acids. Per germline, CDR1 SGHDT and CDR2 YYEEEE. CDR3 sequence (DNA): TGTGCCAGCGCTACAACAGGACAGGGGAGCTACGAGCAGTACTTC. This encodes CASATTGQGSYEQYF.

This clone was observed a single time. The chain employs TRBV5-6 and TRBJ2-5; 10 bases align to TRBD1. Germline V gene data show CDR1 as SGHDT and CDR2 as YYEEEE. The ends lost 5 bases at V and 3 bases at J; junction bases unmatched: 7. This CDR3 has 15 residues. In DNA form, the CDR3 reads TGTGCCAGCAGGGATGGAGGGACAGGGGAAGAGACCCAGTACTTC. Protein: CASRDGGTGEETQYF.

This chain joins TRBV7-9 and TRBJ2-2, with TRBD1 matching over 7 bases. The trim removed 1 base at V and 6 bases at J, leaving 5 bases unmatched. The CDR3 sequence is 15 residues long. CDR1 SEHNR and CDR2 FQNEAQ come from the germline V gene (reference sequence). CDR3 sequence reads: CASSLEGARSGELFF. Here the CDR3 DNA reads TGTGCCAGCAGCTTAGAGGGGGCGAGGTCCGGGGAGCTGTTTTTT.